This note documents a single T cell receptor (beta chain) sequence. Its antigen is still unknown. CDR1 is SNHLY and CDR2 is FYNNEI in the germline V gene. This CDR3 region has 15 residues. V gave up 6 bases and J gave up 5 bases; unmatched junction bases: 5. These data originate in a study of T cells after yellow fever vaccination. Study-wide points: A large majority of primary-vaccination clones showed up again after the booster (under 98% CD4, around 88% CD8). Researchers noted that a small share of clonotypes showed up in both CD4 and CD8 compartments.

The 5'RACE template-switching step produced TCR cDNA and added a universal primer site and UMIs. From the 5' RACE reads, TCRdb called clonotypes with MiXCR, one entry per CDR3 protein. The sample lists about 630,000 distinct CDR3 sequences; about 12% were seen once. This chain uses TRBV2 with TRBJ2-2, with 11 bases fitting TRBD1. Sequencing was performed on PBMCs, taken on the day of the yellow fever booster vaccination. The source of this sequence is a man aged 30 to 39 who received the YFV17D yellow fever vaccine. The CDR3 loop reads CASSWDRGKTGELFF. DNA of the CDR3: TGTGCCAGCAGCTGGGACAGGGGGAAAACCGGGGAGCTGTTTTTT.